One sample yielded the 4 T cell receptor beta chains listed below, sequenced in a study of radiation and T cells in renal cell carcinoma. Time point of the sample: baseline pretreatment blood. Treatment denoted: 15 Gy SBRT to primary tumor, nephrectomy 4 weeks later. Generated by immunoSEQ multiplex PCR, the TCRdb table keeps only in-frame clones and is missing some. In the table there are about 150,000 clones, 70% to 90% of which are singletons. The input for sequencing was blood, taken from a patient whose treatment included radiotherapy and nephrectomy. These receptors were taken from a woman between 50 and 59 years old with renal cell carcinoma.

V usage is TRBV7-9 and J usage is TRBJ1-6; D unresolved. Trimming cost V 3 bases and J 8 bases, with 8 bases left between them. The CDR3 totals 13 residues. Germline values: CDR1 SEHNR, CDR2 FQNEAQ (reference sequence). The CDR3 DNA reads TGTGCCAGCAGCTTCAACGGGGATTCACCCCTCCACTTT. Translation: CASSFNGDSPLHF.

This clone has a single count. This specimen includes other DNA sequences encoding the same CDR3. V and J are TRBV9 and TRBJ2-1, with 11 bases lining up with TRBD2. The V segment lost 2 bases and the J segment 4 bases; nucleotides outside the gene matches: 2. CDR1 is SGDLS, CDR2 YYNGEE, per germline. The CDR3 consists of 15 residues. DNA for the CDR3: TGTGCCAGCAGCGTGGGGACTAGCGGATACAATGAGCAGTTCTTC. It specifies CASSVGTSGYNEQFF.

The chain employs TRBV7-2 and TRBJ2-3; TRBD2 aligns across 11 bases. The ends lost 1 base at V and 2 bases at J; junction bases unmatched: 2. The CDR3 has 16 amino acids. Per germline, CDR1 SGHTA and CDR2 FQGNSA. CDR3 nucleotides: TGTGCCAGCAGCTTAGTAGCGGGGGGGATCACAGATACGCAGTATTTT. It codes for CASSLVAGGITDTQYF. Complete variable domain (other parts from reference TRBV7-2 and TRBJ2-3): GAGVSQSPSNKVTEKGKDVELRCDPISGHTALYWYRQSLGQGLEFLIYFQGNSAPDKSGLPSDRFSAERTGGSVSTLTIQRTQQEDSAVYLCASSLVAGGITDTQYFGPGTRLTVL.

V gene TRBV7-2 combines with J gene TRBJ2-1; 8 bases are a match to TRBD2. The CDR3 contains 16 residues. V was clipped by 3 bases and J by 0 bases; unmatched bases: 4. Germline V gives CDR1 SGHTA, CDR2 FQGNSA. CDR3 nucleotides: TGTGCCAGCAGCTTTAGCGGGGCAAGCTCCTACAATGAGCAGTTCTTC. Residues: CASSFSGASSYNEQFF.